The present T cell receptor beta chain was sequenced within a study of cytomegalovirus exposure and HLA in healthy donors. Points on this clone: Its antigen remains unidentified.

Researchers ran the PCR with 60 Vbeta and 13 Jbeta primers. This table comes from immunoSEQ multiplex PCR, and its TCRdb copy is limited to in-frame clones, with some not included. The sample records over 100,000 clones, around 69% being singletons. The study, taken as a whole, reports: A classifier reportedly called cytomegalovirus status with high sensitivity and specificity. Presence/absence analyses treated sequencing depth as roughly uniform across donors. Per a later analysis, roughly 17,000 TCR beta sequences showed association with HLA alleles at 0.05 false discovery rate.

As for the donors, each was a healthy bone marrow donor. CDR3 length equals 16 residues. Trimming removed 6 bases from V and 1 base from J, with 18 bases in between. Germline lookup yields CDR1 KGHSH and CDR2 LQKENI. This clonotype was sampled from a woman aged 40 to 50 in good health and CMV-seropositive. The rearrangement links TRBV18 to TRBJ1-1; D is perhaps TRBD1 (5 bases). Sequenced: PBMCs. The DNA of the CDR3 is TGTGCCAGCTCGTCTGGATCAGGGCTGGGGAACACTGAAGCTTTCTTT. Encoded protein: CASSSGSGLGNTEAFF.